This TCR beta chain appears in the sequencing data of a study of radiotherapy plus CTLA-4 blockade in lung cancer. Profiled with immunoSEQ multiplex PCR; TCRdb holds only in-frame clones, not every one. The sample has about 91,000 clones, roughly 70% seen once; the top ten hold more than 12%. The CDR3 runs to 13 residues. Germline V gene data show CDR1 as MDHEN and CDR2 as SYDVKM. The ends were cut back, 6 bases at V and 6 bases at J, with 14 bases in the middle. Study results and caveats: An expansion of tumor-derived TCR clones occurred in blood after radiotherapy plus ipilimumab. Reportedly, early blood T cell clone dynamics best predicted response, with interferon-beta.

In this sample, this clone turned up a few times. Its antigen is unknown. The sequence was obtained from a human donor with non-small cell lung cancer that progressed on radiotherapy plus ipilimumab. Sequenced material: peripheral blood, taken from a patient treated with radiotherapy plus ipilimumab. This chain uses TRBV28 with TRBJ1-2, with a weak D call TRBD1 (5 bases). The DNA for the CDR3 is TGTGCCAGCAGCTGGAACTCGGGGGATGGCTACACCTTC. It codes for CASSWNSGDGYTF.